This passage covers 23 T cell receptor beta chains from one sample sequenced in a study of CD8 T cells in ankylosing spondylitis. Study-level results: What appeared characteristic of ankylosing spondylitis blood was a TCR beta motif of under 10 highly homologous variants.

TCRdb passed the 5' RACE reads through MiXCR, listing each CDR3 protein once. The sample holds more than 500,000 distinct CDR3 sequences, 5.3% seen once. These receptors have no identified antigens. The sample was blood, either unsorted or a sorted T cell fraction (not recorded which). The receptors come from a male donor with ankylosing spondylitis.

This chain connects TRBV2 to TRBJ1-1, with TRBD1 matching 7 bases. This CDR3 region has 13 residues. In germline, CDR1 is SNHLY, CDR2 FYNNEI. V was clipped by 8 bases and J by 4 bases; unmatched bases: 7. CDR3 sequence: CASAEQGPTEAFF. The DNA of the CDR3 is TGTGCCAGCGCAGAACAGGGGCCCACTGAAGCTTTCTTT.

This clonotype has ten or more counts. The chain joins TRBV5-1 to TRBJ1-1; 8 bases fit TRBD1. Trimming removed 0 bases from V and 0 bases from J; junction bases left unmatched: 16. The CDR3 loop spans 20 amino acids. CDR1 and CDR2 from the germline V gene are SGHRS and YFSETQ. CDR3 in DNA: TGCGCCAGCAGCTTGGCCGGGCTCGGAAGGACAGGGAGTCTGAACACTGAAGCTTTCTTT. Translation gives CASSLAGLGRTGSLNTEAFF.

Many counts were recorded for this clonotype. The chain employs TRBV18 and TRBJ2-3; the D gene could be TRBD1 or TRBD2 (6 bases each). The germline gives CDR1 KGHSH, CDR2 LQKENI. The V end lost 0 bases, the J end lost 0 bases, and 19 bases lay between the germline ends. The CDR3 has 19 amino acids. The CDR3, as DNA: TGTGCCAGCTCACCACCGCGAATCTCGGGGGCTTCTAGCACAGATACGCAGTATTTT. This codes for CASSPPRISGASSTDTQYF.

This clonotype was observed many times. The V and J genes are TRBV27 and TRBJ1-1, with D uncertain. The CDR3 runs 13 residues. V was clipped by 6 bases and J by 6 bases, with 14 bases between them. In germline, CDR1 is MNHEY, CDR2 SMNVEV (reference sequence). The CDR3 loop reads CASSGEWFSEAFF. The CDR3 DNA is TGTGCCAGCAGCGGGGAATGGTTTTCTGAAGCTTTCTTT.

This clonotype appeared many times. The chain employs TRBV7-2 and TRBJ2-2, with a tentative D call TRBD2 (6 bases). This CDR3 has 13 residues. CDR1 is SGHTA and CDR2 is FQGNSA in the germline V gene. The ends were cut back, 6 bases at V and 5 bases at J, with 10 bases in the middle. The CDR3 bases are TGTGCCAGCAGGGTAGGGAGGACCGGGGAGCTGTTTTTT. Amino acids: CASRVGRTGELFF.

This clonotype was observed a few times. This sequence joins TRBV12-3 or TRBV12-4 and TRBJ1-5; 9 bases are a match to TRBD1. The ends lost 6 bases at V and 3 bases at J; junction bases unmatched: 3. The CDR3 is 14 amino acids. This CDR3 is CASRGTGLNQPQHF. Written as DNA, the CDR3 is TGTGCCAGCAGGGGGACAGGGCTCAATCAGCCCCAGCATTTT.

This clonotype was counted ten times or more. V usage is TRBV12-3 or TRBV12-4 and J usage is TRBJ2-7; 8 bases align to TRBD1. Unmatched junction bases numbered 7, after V lost 3 bases and J lost 3 bases. The CDR3 loop spans 15 amino acids. Here the CDR3 reads CASSFDRGAYYEQYF. CDR3 coding DNA: TGTGCCAGCAGTTTTGACAGGGGCGCCTACTACGAGCAGTACTTC.

This clonotype was seen many times. This sequence joins TRBV7-2 and TRBJ2-1; TRBD2 aligns across 12 bases. This CDR3 comprises 15 residues. V shed 1 base, J shed 9 bases, and the junction held 4 bases outside the gene matches. CDR1 is SGHTA, CDR2 FQGNSA, per germline. The CDR3 loop is CASSLGLAGESEQFF. The CDR3 DNA sequence: TGTGCCAGCAGCTTAGGACTAGCGGGAGAAAGTGAGCAGTTCTTC.

Notes on this clonotype: This may stem from a read error, because a much larger clone lies one nucleotide away. The rearrangement joins TRBV10-2 to TRBJ1-1; D gene ambiguous. This CDR3 is 12 amino acids long. From germline, CDR1 is WSHSY and CDR2 SAAADI. V was clipped by 5 bases and J by 10 bases, with 14 bases between them. CDR3 DNA: TGCGCCAGCAGTCTTTCCACATATTCAGCTTTCTTT. It codes for CASSLSTYSAFF.

This clonotype was recorded many times. This sequence joins TRBV4-3 and TRBJ1-2; D gene unclear. The CDR3 totals 13 residues. Germline CDR1 is LGHNA and CDR2 is YSLEER. V lost 3 bases and J lost 8, with 13 bases in between. This CDR3 reads CASSQDLRWGYTF. The CDR3 DNA reads as TGCGCCAGCAGCCAGGACCTTCGGTGGGGCTACACCTTC.

Ten or more counts support this clonotype. The CDR3 nucleotides are TGCAGCGTTGGCGGGGCGGCCAATGAGCAGTTCTTC. The encoded protein is CSVGGAANEQFF. The chain has TRBV29-1 and TRBJ2-1; tentatively, D is TRBD2 (6 bases). From germline, CDR1 is SQVTM and CDR2 ANQGSEA. Trimming took 4 bases from V and 6 from J, leaving 10 bases between them. The CDR3 totals 12 residues.

In its sample, this clonotype was seen many times. The chain recombines TRBV7-6 with TRBJ1-6; D uncertain. Trimming left V 5 bases short and J 9 bases short, with 17 bases between. The CDR3 length is 15 residues. Looked up from germline, CDR1 is SGHVS and CDR2 is FNYEAQ. CDR3 amino acids: CASSPGFVGASPLHF. The DNA of the CDR3 is TGTGCCAGCAGCCCCGGGTTTGTTGGCGCTTCACCCCTCCACTTT.

This clonotype was seen ten or more times. The chain couples TRBV6-2 or TRBV6-3 to TRBJ2-1; 10 nucleotides match TRBD1. The junction had 9 bases not matched to a gene; V was cut back by 7 bases and J by 9 bases. Germline lookup yields CDR1 MNHEY and CDR2 SVGEGT. The length of the CDR3 is 14 residues. The CDR3 is CASTVGQGVGEQFF. CDR3 coding DNA: TGTGCCAGCACCGTAGGACAGGGGGTTGGTGAGCAGTTCTTC.

This clonotype has at least ten counts. CDR3 amino acids: CAISEQGGNTIYF. The CDR3 DNA sequence: TGTGCCATCAGTGAGCAAGGCGGGAACACCATATATTTT. The chain couples TRBV10-3 to TRBJ1-3; D is undetermined. Germline CDR1 ENHRY, CDR2 SYGVKD. CDR3 size: 13 residues. Trimming removed 2 bases from V and 7 bases from J, with 9 bases in between.

This clonotype was seen at least ten times. This chain uses TRBV10-3 with TRBJ2-1; D might be TRBD1 or TRBD2, each matching 6 bases. Trimming shortened V by 7 bases and J by 2 bases, and 21 bases separated the two germline ends. The CDR3 extends over 17 amino acids. The germline V gene encodes CDR1 ENHRY and CDR2 SYGVKD. CDR3 region: CAINNAEGEIPYNEQFF. CDR3 nucleotides: TGTGCCATCAACAACGCGGAGGGGGAGATACCCTACAATGAGCAGTTCTTC.

The gene calls are TRBV28 and TRBJ2-5, with D maybe TRBD2 (5 bases). Trimming took off 3 bases at V and 3 bases at J, with 11 bases between the two ends. This CDR3 is built from 14 residues. Germline V gene data show CDR1 as MDHEN and CDR2 as SYDVKM. CDR3 nucleotide sequence: TGTGCCAGCAGTTTGTCCCGGAGGAAAGAGACCCAGTACTTC. Its protein product is CASSLSRRKETQYF.

There are a few counts of this clonotype. This sequence joins TRBV28 and TRBJ2-3; the D gene is possibly TRBD2 (7 bases). There are 18 residues in the CDR3. CDR1 is MDHEN and CDR2 is SYDVKM in the germline V gene. V was trimmed by 0 bases and J by 2 bases, leaving 18 bases between them. This chain's CDR3 is CASSLWKRGGAHTDTQYF. DNA of the CDR3: TGTGCCAGCAGTTTATGGAAAAGAGGGGGGGCGCACACAGATACGCAGTATTTT.

This clonotype showed up many times. The CDR3 loop reads CASSQETRSEAFF. The CDR3 DNA sequence: TGCGCCAGCAGCCAAGAGACGAGGTCTGAAGCTTTCTTT. This chain links TRBV4-3 with TRBJ1-1, with D uncertain. This CDR3 comprises 13 residues. The V end lost 0 bases, the J end lost 6 bases, and 8 bases lay between the germline ends. Germline-derived CDR1 and CDR2 are LGHNA and YSLEER.

This clonotype was detected many times. The V gene is TRBV4-3, the J gene TRBJ2-2, with 7 nucleotides matching TRBD2. Per the germline V gene, CDR1 is LGHNA and CDR2 is YSLEER. Germline trimming cut 4 bases from V and 3 bases from J; bases unmatched to any gene: 8. The CDR3 runs 16 residues. The CDR3 DNA sequence: TGCGCCAGCAGCCGGAAATGGGAGGGCGACACCGGGGAGCTGTTTTTT. Protein sequence: CASSRKWEGDTGELFF.

This clonotype has only a few counts. For the CDR3, the DNA is TGCGCCAGCAGCCGAGGACTAGCGGGGGCCCTCACAGATACGCAGTATTTT. It encodes CASSRGLAGALTDTQYF. The V call is TRBV5-1, the J call TRBJ2-3; 13 nucleotides agree with TRBD2. Germline loops: CDR1 SGHRS, CDR2 YFSETQ. The CDR3 runs 17 residues. The V and J ends lost 4 bases and 2 bases, in that order; junction bases with no gene match: 7.

This clonotype was counted between two and nine times. The genes are TRBV4-1 and TRBJ2-4; 9 bases are shared with TRBD1. There are 15 residues in the CDR3. Germline-derived CDR1 and CDR2 are MGHRA and YSYEKL. Trimming took 4 bases from V and 4 from J; bases not matched to a gene: 5. Written as DNA, the CDR3 is TGCGCCAGCAGCCTTTCCGGGACAGGGAAAAACATTCAGTACTTC. It codes for CASSLSGTGKNIQYF.

The chain employs TRBV5-1 and TRBJ2-1; D possibly corresponds to TRBD2 (5 bases). Germline lookup yields CDR1 SGHRS and CDR2 YFSETQ. CDR3 length equals 16 residues. V gave up 0 bases and J gave up 4 bases, with 14 bases separating them. CDR3 sequence (DNA): TGCGCCAGCAGCTTGGGTTGGAGCCGAGGGTACAATGAGCAGTTCTTC. Its protein is CASSLGWSRGYNEQFF.

The table lists this clonotype with many counts. This sequence joins TRBV7-3 and TRBJ2-2; 7 nucleotides agree with TRBD2. Trimming took 6 bases from V and 2 from J; bases not matched to a gene: 3. This CDR3 comprises 14 residues. Germline CDR1 is SGHTA and CDR2 is FQGTGA. CDR3 DNA: TGTGCCAGCAGGGGAGGGGCCAACACCGGGGAGCTGTTTTTT. Translated, it gives CASRGGANTGELFF.